This T cell receptor beta chain was recovered during a study of technical replicates of blood from a handful of donors. The method was immunoSEQ multiplex PCR; TCRdb's version includes in-frame clones alone and lacks a portion of them. The data hold 85,000 to 95,000 clones, with 95% to 97% observed a single time. Per germline, CDR1 LGHNA and CDR2 YSLEER. V lost 1 base and J lost 4; bases outside the gene matches: 0. This CDR3 contains 13 residues. The sequence derives from a human donor in good health. Sequencing was carried out using T cells isolated from PBMCs. The chain joins TRBV4-3 to TRBJ2-7; 8 bases agree with TRBD1. The CDR3 DNA is TGCGCCAGCAGCCAAGGGACAGGGTACGAGCAGTACTTC. Translated, it gives CASSQGTGYEQYF.